This T cell receptor beta chain was sequenced during a study of blood T cell repertoires in COVID-19. Whole-study context: Researchers got acute and convalescent COVID-19 samples from the United States, Italy and Spain. PBMCs, B-cell-depleted T cells, or T cells provided the cDNA or gDNA that made up the material.

In the study's own analysis: Reference gene primers were amplified, and this amplification served to estimate nucleated cell counts. Clones were read by immunoSEQ multiplex PCR, and TCRdb kept only the in-frame ones, dropping some. The V and J calls and clone size come from that table; D and trimming were worked out from the DNA. The table lists hundreds of thousands of clones, 75% to 90% of them singletons. This receptor was taken from a woman between 35 and 50 years old who had recovered from COVID-19. The sample taken for sequencing was peripheral blood.

The CDR3 spells CASSPGTGDQKEKLFF. The CDR3 DNA sequence: TGTGCCAGTAGTCCCGGGACAGGGGATCAAAAGGAAAAACTGTTTTTT. V gene TRBV19 combines with J gene TRBJ1-4; 10 bases are shared with TRBD1. Germline trimming cut 5 bases from V and 8 bases from J; bases unmatched to any gene: 11. The CDR3 is made up of 16 amino acids. From germline, CDR1 is LNHDA and CDR2 SQIVND (reference sequence).